A selection of T cell receptor beta chains follows, all from one sample in a study of T cell repertoires in cytomegalovirus infection. TCRdb reanalysed the reads using MiXCR and keeps one entry per CDR3 protein. Of 310,000 or so distinct CDR3 sequences in the sample, about 26% are singletons; the top ten hold about 15%. Sequenced sample: PBMCs. The source is a human donor in good health (CMV status not recorded). Some clones in this sample may be carry-over from other donors' samples. CDR3s leave out the opening cysteine and the closing phenylalanine or tryptophan. Not every row has a clone size; where given, it reads once, few, many or a size class.

TRBV28	few	ASSGQETFPDEKLF
TRBV7-2	many	ASSLRAGGVGEQF
TRBV20-1	many	SARVSPDTQY
TRBV19	few	AVGEDSGELF
TRBV6-2/TRBV6-3	.	ASSYAHGEPQH
TRBV29-1	.	SVSPAGTSPEQF
TRBV28	many	ASSRTRGAGNTIY
TRBV12-3/TRBV12-4	many	ASSPRQGARTGELF
TRBV6-5	few	ASHQGGLETQY
TRBV5-4	many	ASSPDGTYNEQF
TRBV15	.	ATSRDGRSNQPQH
TRBV7-2	.	ASSLVAQGPGYT
TRBV6-5	.	ASSYARTGGGSPLH
TRBV12-3/TRBV12-4	.	ASSMGQNTEAF
TRBV19	.	ASSLGGISSYEQY
TRBV11-2	.	ASSSRLWKHHVA
TRBV29-1	.	SVVSGGTDTQY
TRBV5-4	.	ASSRRLAGEADTQY
TRBV29-1	.	SVLTTGEQY
TRBV29-1	once	SVVQEPLGKLF
TRBV6-2/TRBV6-3	.	ASRSSGTRLSEQY
TRBV25-1	.	ASMISGANVLT
TRBV6-2/TRBV6-3	.	ASIFGQSSYEQY
TRBV2	few	ASSGRGQPFYGYT
TRBV29-1	once	SVGPPPDIASTDTQY
TRBV7-6	many	ASSLRTGGLYEQY
TRBV12-3/TRBV12-4	many	ASSSSRQGKTQY
TRBV2	many	ASSVSLDEKLF
TRBV19	.	ASSIGVLPLH
TRBV7-6	many	ASSLALLAGFYEQY
TRBV10-3	few	AIDRLVEETQY
TRBV7-2	many	ASSRDSPYNEQF
TRBV20-1	once	SALDPQDHSGNTIY
TRBV4-3	.	ASSQEGQGQETQY
TRBV19	.	ASGITGIDNEQF
TRBV20-1	.	SAPNRYQETQY
TRBV7-2	many	ASTLGRSNYGYT
TRBV7-2	many	ASSLAGAGTSPLH
TRBV20-1	.	SARRGIDYNSPLH
TRBV7-2	many	ASSLSVLNTEAF
TRBV11-2	.	ASSLVGDTYEQY
TRBV5-1	.	ASSLSNSGANVLT
TRBV7-2	few	ASSLAGAGTPYEQY
TRBV12-3/TRBV12-4	.	ASSFQGAMDEQF
TRBV2	.	ASSQTSAADTQY
TRBV5-5	.	ASSREPRYGYT
TRBV11-2	.	ASSRDRAGSYEQY
TRBV11-2	.	ASSWMTALSYEQY
TRBV19	.	ASRSRDYEQY
TRBV7-2	many	ASSQQTGRGEKLF
TRBV28	many	ASTSRADTQY
TRBV5-6	.	ASSLLTGTYNEQF
TRBV7-2	many	ASSFYRGEDRRADQPQH
TRBV7-9	few	ASNAGTSSYEQY
TRBV7-8	many	ASSLGWQSLLYEQY
TRBV7-3	few	ASSPQAGNTQY
TRBV4-3	few	ASTWDETYNEQF
TRBV12-3/TRBV12-4	few	ASSLGVRYGYT
TRBV5-4	.	ASSMTGESYEQY